Below, one T cell receptor (beta chain) is given with its context. The CDR3 has 16 residues. The germline V and J ends were trimmed by 4 bases and 6 bases, with 18 bases remaining between them. The data are from a study of blood T cell repertoires in COVID-19. Turning to the study itself: Collection of acute and convalescent COVID-19 samples took place in the United States, Italy and Spain. From T cells, B-cell-depleted T cells, or PBMCs came the material, which was cDNA or gDNA.

The table came from immunoSEQ multiplex PCR; TCRdb's copy has only in-frame clones and leaves some out. The sample includes 200,000 to 250,000 clones, about 86% of them seen just once. The sequence derives from a middle-aged woman with acute COVID-19. J is TRBJ2-2 and V is TRBV23-1; D perhaps matches TRBD2 (6 bases). TRBV23-1 is an ORF; its function is uncertain. The specimen was PBMCs or T cells enriched from blood (not recorded which). CDR3 coding DNA: TGCGCCAGCAGTCCCCGCGGAGGGCCGTTTGCCGGGGAGCTGTTTTTT. Its protein is CASSPRGGPFAGELFF.